This TCR beta chain was identified in a study of blood T cells in healthy people across ages. This clonotype was observed a few times. Its specificity is unknown. PCR was performed a second time for about 7 to 11 cycles using a sample-barcoded 5' primer and a J-beta primer mix. Each cDNA molecule, via a template-switch adaptor with 12 random nucleotides, was tagged. TCRdb re-called the 5' RACE reads through MiXCR, storing one row per CDR3 protein. The profile shows about 1.4 million distinct CDR3 sequences, 59% of them singletons. Study-wide points: Strong correlation linked observed beta diversity and percent naive T cells. It was not known whether donors were CMV positive (a possible confounder of expanded clonotype changes).

Sequenced input: blood. The receptor was derived from a young man in good health.

The CDR3 spells CASSGASGGEQFF. CDR3 nucleotides: TGTGCCAGCAGTGGGGCTTCGGGGGGAGAGCAGTTCTTC. The chain links TRBV2 to TRBJ2-1, with TRBD2 identical over 7 bases. The V segment lost 4 bases and the J segment 10 bases; nucleotides outside the gene matches: 7. Germline V gene lookup returns CDR1 SNHLY and CDR2 FYNNEI. There are 13 residues in the CDR3.